One and the same sample provided the 24 T cell receptor beta chains below, sequenced in a study of shared clonotypes between healthy human individuals. Sequencing used immunoSEQ multiplex PCR; TCRdb keeps in-frame clones, though not all of them. Here the sample spans 700,000 or so clones, about 78% being singletons. The specimen was memory CD4+ T cells sorted from blood. The subset here: CD45RA-negative fraction. All receptors derive from a woman in her twenties or thirties in good health.

This clone has only a few counts. V and J are TRBV6-1 and TRBJ2-7; 7 bases are shared with TRBD1. With V trimmed by 11 bases and J by 3 bases, 13 bases remained unmatched. The CDR3 contains 14 residues. Germline V gene sequence: CDR1 MNHNS, CDR2 SASEGT. The CDR3 loop is CAGGTAGDLYEQYF. The CDR3 nucleotides are TGTGCCGGTGGGACAGCCGGCGATCTCTACGAGCAGTACTTC.

There are many counts of this clone. The V and J genes are TRBV18 and TRBJ2-3, with 7 bases aligning to TRBD1. Germline V CDR1 and CDR2: KGHSH, LQKENI. CDR3 size: 15 residues. The V gene end was trimmed by 5 bases and the J gene end by 6 bases; junction bases not matched to a gene: 11. CDR3 loop: CASSAPDRVQDTQYF. CDR3 in DNA: TGTGCCAGCTCAGCCCCAGACAGGGTACAGGATACGCAGTATTTT.

A single count supports this clone. The chain couples TRBV21-1 to TRBJ2-2; TRBD2 is taken as the D call from the table, unchecked against the DNA. TRBV21-1 is classified as a pseudogene. The CDR3 spans 17 residues. The chain's CDR3 is CASPGQGLAGVTGELFF. The DNA for the CDR3 is TGTGCCAGTCCCGGACAGGGACTAGCGGGAGTGACCGGGGAGCTGTTTTTT.

The gene calls are TRBV19 and TRBJ2-1; 10 bases fit TRBD2. The CDR3 contains 15 residues. V shed 7 bases and J 7 bases; nucleotides not matched to a gene: 10. Germline CDR1 and CDR2: LNHDA and SQIVND (reference sequence). The CDR3 spells CASMGVAGGLNEQFF. The CDR3 DNA reads TGTGCCAGTATGGGGGTAGCGGGAGGTCTAAATGAGCAGTTCTTC.

Only a few counts were recorded for this clone. This rearrangement joins TRBV29-1 to TRBJ2-3, with D possibly being TRBD1 (6 bases). With 2 bases removed from V and 4 bases from J, the gap between germline ends came to 7 bases. From germline, CDR1 is SQVTM and CDR2 ANQGSEA. The CDR3 is 12 residues long. In nucleotides, the CDR3 is TGCAGCGTTGAATGGGGGCCAGATACGCAGTATTTT. Amino acids: CSVEWGPDTQYF.

This chain joins TRBV5-1 and TRBJ2-3, with TRBD2 as a possible D gene (5 bases). CDR3 size: 14 residues. Trimming removed 4 bases at V and 2 bases at J, with 11 bases between. The V gene's germline CDR1 is SGHRS and CDR2 YFSETQ. The DNA for the CDR3 is TGCGCCAGCAGCGCGGGCGGGCCCACAGATACGCAGTATTTT. As protein: CASSAGGPTDTQYF.

The chain links TRBV27 to TRBJ1-2; perhaps TRBD1 as D (5 bases). Trimming stripped 11 bases from V and 5 bases from J, with 27 bases between. Germline-derived CDR1 and CDR2 are MNHEY and SMNVEV (reference sequence). This CDR3 is 16 amino acids long. In nucleotides, the CDR3 is TGTGCCGCACCTTGGGTCACCGGGACGGAATTTTATGGCTACACCTTC. Translating it yields CAAPWVTGTEFYGYTF.

V usage is TRBV7-2 and J usage is TRBJ2-3, with TRBD2 identical over 7 bases. J lost 0 bases, V lost 2 bases, and 11 bases had no gene match. This CDR3 is built from 18 residues. Per the germline V gene, CDR1 is SGHTA and CDR2 is FQGNSA. CDR3 loop: CASSLSTVAGPSTDTQYF. The CDR3 region has the DNA TGTGCCAGCAGCTTAAGCACTGTAGCGGGCCCTAGCACAGATACGCAGTATTTT.

This clone has more than one count but fewer than ten. This chain uses TRBV11-1 with TRBJ2-2; D ambiguous. Deletions cut 5 bases from V and 0 bases from J, with 10 bases between. From germline, CDR1 is SGHAT and CDR2 FQDESV (reference sequence). CDR3 length: 15 residues. The DNA for the CDR3 is TGTGCCAGCAGCCCCGATGCCGCGAACACCGGGGAGCTGTTTTTT. Translation gives CASSPDAANTGELFF.

Only a few counts were recorded for this clone. The V call is TRBV29-1, the J call TRBJ1-5; weak D call: TRBD1 (5 bases). CDR1 and CDR2 from the germline V gene are SQVTM and ANQGSEA. CDR3 length: 14 residues. V was cut by 5 bases and J by 7 bases, with 18 bases left in between. The DNA for the CDR3 is TGCAGCGTTCGGGGGGAGGACTTAGGGCAGCCCCAGCATTTT. As protein: CSVRGEDLGQPQHF.

V is TRBV5-1 and J is TRBJ1-1, with TRBD1 matching over 8 bases. Looked up from germline, CDR1 is SGHRS and CDR2 is YFSETQ. The ends lost 4 bases at V and 7 bases at J; junction bases unmatched: 9. The CDR3 is made up of 14 amino acids. The CDR3 bases are TGCGCCAGCAGCCAGGGGACAGGAGGGCTTGAAGCTTTCTTT. It encodes CASSQGTGGLEAFF. The full variable domain, with the rest looked up from reference TRBV5-1 and TRBJ1-1, is KAGVTQTPRYLIKTRGQQVTLSCSPISGHRSVSWYQQTPGQGLQFLFEYFSETQRNKGNFPGRFSGRQFSNSRSEMNVSTLELGDSALYLCASSQGTGGLEAFFGQGTRLTVV.

The chain joins TRBV5-6 to TRBJ1-6; no reliable D call. This CDR3 spans 12 amino acids. CDR1 and CDR2 from the germline V gene are SGHDT and YYEEEE. The germline V and J ends were trimmed by 10 bases and 0 bases, with 5 bases remaining between them. The CDR3 here is CAGSSYNSPLHF. DNA of the CDR3: TGTGCCGGGAGCTCCTATAATTCACCCCTCCACTTT.

The rearrangement links TRBV9 to TRBJ2-2; D is unresolved. V lost 0 bases to trimming and J lost 5 bases, with 8 bases between them. CDR1 and CDR2 from the germline V gene are SGDLS and YYNGEE. The length of the CDR3 is 14 residues. The CDR3 coding sequence is TGTGCCAGCAGCGTAGCCCCAGCTACCGGGGAGCTGTTTTTT. Its translation is CASSVAPATGELFF.

CDR3 bases: TGCGCCAGCAGCCACAAACTAGCGGGTCCCTACGAGCAGTACTTC. The encoded protein is CASSHKLAGPYEQYF. The genes are TRBV4-1 and TRBJ2-7; TRBD2 matches at 9 bases. Unmatched junction bases numbered 5, after V lost 3 bases and J lost 2 bases. The CDR3 covers 15 residues. Looked up from germline, CDR1 is MGHRA and CDR2 is YSYEKL.

This chain connects TRBV29-1 to TRBJ2-3; D call uncertain. Trimming took 4 bases from V and 0 from J, leaving 11 bases between them. Per germline, CDR1 SQVTM and CDR2 ANQGSEA. This CDR3 is 14 amino acids long. The chain's CDR3 is CSVAQATSTDTQYF. CDR3 coding DNA: TGCAGCGTTGCGCAGGCAACAAGCACAGATACGCAGTATTTT.

In its sample, this clone was seen a few times. The same CDR3 can be traced to other DNA sequences in this sample. The V and J genes are TRBV6-1 and TRBJ2-6, with TRBD2 identical over 7 bases. The V and J ends lost 6 bases and 4 bases, in that order; junction bases with no gene match: 6. The germline gives CDR1 MNHNS, CDR2 SASEGT. This CDR3 contains 15 residues. In nucleotides, the CDR3 is TGTGCCAGCAGGTCGGGGGGTTCCGGGGCCAACGTCCTGACTTTC. Its translation is CASRSGGSGANVLTF.

The chain links TRBV7-7 to TRBJ1-3; D call uncertain. The CDR3 consists of 13 residues. CDR1 and CDR2 from the germline V gene are SSHAT and FNYEAQ (reference sequence). Deletions cut 1 base from V and 4 bases from J, with 5 bases between. This chain's CDR3 is CASSLGHGNTIYF. CDR3 bases: TGTGCCAGCAGCTTAGGTCACGGAAACACCATATATTTT.

This clone has a single count. The chain is built from TRBV10-2 and TRBJ2-7; 9 bases are shared with TRBD2. Germline-derived CDR1 and CDR2 are WSHSY and SAAADI. The junction had 6 bases not matched to a gene; V was cut back by 0 bases and J by 6 bases. The CDR3 runs to 15 residues. The CDR3, as DNA: TGCGCCAGCAGTGAGTCTGCGGGAGGGATCTCCGAGCAGTACTTC. It specifies CASSESAGGISEQYF.

This clone was detected a few times. The chain recombines TRBV29-1 with TRBJ1-5; D unclear. V was cut by 8 bases and J by 3 bases, with 20 bases left in between. CDR1 SQVTM and CDR2 ANQGSEA come from the germline V gene. The CDR3 loop spans 15 amino acids. The CDR3 sequence: CSPIMTFLNNQPQHF. The CDR3 DNA reads as TGCAGCCCGATCATGACGTTCCTCAACAATCAGCCCCAGCATTTT.

This chain joins TRBV5-1 and TRBJ1-1, with TRBD1 identical over 8 bases. Trimming took 2 bases from V and 0 from J; bases not matched to a gene: 3. This CDR3 contains 15 residues. The V gene's germline CDR1 is SGHRS and CDR2 YFSETQ. CDR3 sequence (DNA): TGCGCCAGCAGCTTTCAGGGGGCATTGAACACTGAAGCTTTCTTT. As protein: CASSFQGALNTEAFF.

CDR3 coding DNA: TGTGCCAGCAGCTTGGGGCCCCTAGCGGGAGCCACAGATACGCAGTATTTT. Residues: CASSLGPLAGATDTQYF. The rearrangement uses TRBV5-8 and TRBJ2-3, with 10 bases fitting TRBD2. The V and J ends lost 0 bases and 2 bases, in that order; junction bases with no gene match: 6. The CDR3 loop spans 17 amino acids. Looked up from germline, CDR1 is SGHTS and CDR2 is YDEGEE.

This clone appeared a single time. The chain has TRBV11-2 and TRBJ2-7; D perhaps matches TRBD1 (5 bases). Germline lookup yields CDR1 SGHAT and CDR2 FQNNGV. The V end lost 5 bases, the J end lost 6 bases, and 20 bases lay between the germline ends. The CDR3 totals 15 residues. CDR3 DNA: TGTGCCAGCAGCGATAACACAGGTCCCCTGAGCGAGCAGTACTTC. Residues: CASSDNTGPLSEQYF.

This chain uses TRBV5-1 with TRBJ2-2; 7 nucleotides match TRBD2. Losses at the gene ends were 1 base for V and 5 bases for J; bases not matched to a gene: 11. The CDR3 runs to 17 residues. Germline assignment: CDR1 SGHRS and CDR2 YFSETQ. CDR3 in amino acids: CASSLRGTIFGTGELFF. CDR3 in DNA: TGCGCCAGCAGCTTGCGAGGGACTATCTTTGGGACCGGGGAGCTGTTTTTT.

J is TRBJ1-4 and V is TRBV18, with D possibly TRBD1 on 6 matching bases. Trimming shortened V by 0 bases and J by 7 bases, and 12 bases separated the two germline ends. CDR3 length: 15 residues. The V gene's germline CDR1 is KGHSH and CDR2 LQKENI. CDR3 amino acids: CASSPPRGDIEKLFF. CDR3 DNA sequence: TGTGCCAGCTCACCACCGCGGGGGGACATTGAAAAACTGTTTTTT.